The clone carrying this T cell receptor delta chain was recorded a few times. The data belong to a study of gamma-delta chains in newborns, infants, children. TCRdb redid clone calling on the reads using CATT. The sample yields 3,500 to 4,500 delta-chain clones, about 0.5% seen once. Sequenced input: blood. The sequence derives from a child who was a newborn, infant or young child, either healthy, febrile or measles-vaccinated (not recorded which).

CDR3 residues: CALILAPYIYTDKLIF. As DNA, the CDR3 is TGTGCTCTCATACTCGCCCCCTATATTTACACCGATAAACTCATCTTT. V is TRDV1 and J is TRDJ1; D unclear. V dropped 9 bases and J dropped 0 bases, with 20 bases sitting between them. The length of the CDR3 is 16 residues. The germline gives CDR1 TSWWSYY, CDR2 QGS.